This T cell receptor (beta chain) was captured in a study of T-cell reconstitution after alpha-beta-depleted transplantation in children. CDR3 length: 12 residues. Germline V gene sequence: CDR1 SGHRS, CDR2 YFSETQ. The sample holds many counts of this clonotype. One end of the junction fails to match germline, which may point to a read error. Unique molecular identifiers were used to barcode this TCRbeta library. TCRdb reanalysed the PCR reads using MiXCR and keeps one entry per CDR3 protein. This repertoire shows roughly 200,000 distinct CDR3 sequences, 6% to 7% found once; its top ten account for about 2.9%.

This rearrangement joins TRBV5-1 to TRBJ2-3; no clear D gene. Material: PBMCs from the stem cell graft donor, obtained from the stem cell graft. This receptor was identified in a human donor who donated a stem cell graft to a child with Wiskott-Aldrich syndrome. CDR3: CASSSGTDTQYF. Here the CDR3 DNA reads TGTGCCAGCAGTTCTGGCACAGATACGCAGTATTTT.